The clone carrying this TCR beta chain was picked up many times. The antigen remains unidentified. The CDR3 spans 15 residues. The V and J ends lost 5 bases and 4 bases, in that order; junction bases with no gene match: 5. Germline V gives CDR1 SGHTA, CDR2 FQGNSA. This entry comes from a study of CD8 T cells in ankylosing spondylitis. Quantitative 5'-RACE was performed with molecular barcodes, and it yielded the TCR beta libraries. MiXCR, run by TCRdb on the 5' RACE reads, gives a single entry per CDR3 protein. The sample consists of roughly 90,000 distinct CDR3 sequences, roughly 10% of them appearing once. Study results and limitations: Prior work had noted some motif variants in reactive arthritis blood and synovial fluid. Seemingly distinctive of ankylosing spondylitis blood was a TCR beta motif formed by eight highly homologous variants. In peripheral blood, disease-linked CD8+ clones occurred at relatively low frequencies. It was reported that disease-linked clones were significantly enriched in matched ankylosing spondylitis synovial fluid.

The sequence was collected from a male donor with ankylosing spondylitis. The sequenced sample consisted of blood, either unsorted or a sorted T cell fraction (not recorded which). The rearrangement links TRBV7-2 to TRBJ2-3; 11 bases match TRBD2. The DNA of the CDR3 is TGTGCCAGCAGCCCCTTAGCGGGAGGGCCAGATACGCAGTATTTT. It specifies CASSPLAGGPDTQYF.